Listed below are T cell receptor beta chains from one sample, sequenced in a study of T-cell reconstitution after alpha-beta-depleted transplantation in children. MiXCR, run by TCRdb on the PCR reads, gives a single entry per CDR3 protein. The table shows about 230,000 distinct CDR3 sequences, with approximately 11% occurring only once. The sample consisted of PBMCs, taken before TCRalphabeta/CD19-depleted stem cell transplant. The source is a child in the first two years of life with acute myeloid leukemia, due to receive a stem cell transplant. CDR3s include the opening cysteine and the closing phenylalanine or tryptophan. D genes are given only for firm matches. Some rows have no size entry. The others give once, few or many, or a class for an expanded clone.

v_call	d_call	clone_size	j_call	cdr3_aa	cdr3_nt
TRBV29-1	TRBD2	many	TRBJ2-3	CSVEGPSGFTDTQYF	TGCAGCGTTGAAGGGCCTAGCGGGTTTACAGATACGCAGTATTTT
TRBV6-5	TRBD1	many	TRBJ1-2	CASSYGQALNYGYTF	TGTGCCAGCAGTTACGGACAGGCCCTCAACTATGGCTACACCTTC
TRBV5-1	TRBD2	many	TRBJ2-7	CASSLAGGLAAYEQYF	TGCGCCAGCAGCTTGGCCGGGGGACTAGCGGCCTACGAGCAGTACTTC
TRBV5-1	NA	many	TRBJ2-1	CASSPEGWGYNEQFF	TGCGCCAGCAGCCCTGAGGGCTGGGGCTACAATGAGCAGTTCTTC
TRBV30	NA	NA	TRBJ1-4	CAWRSGTTTNEKLFF	TGTGCCTGGCGGTCGGGGACAACAACTAATGAAAAACTGTTTTTT
TRBV20-1	NA	many	TRBJ1-3	CSASRDNSGNTIYF	TGCAGTGCTAGCCGGGACAACTCTGGAAACACCATATATTTT
TRBV5-1	TRBD2	many	TRBJ2-2	CASSYRLADTGELFF	TGCGCCAGCAGCTACCGACTAGCGGACACCGGGGAGCTGTTTTTT
TRBV20-1	NA	NA	TRBJ2-1	CSAPRGGALLDEQFF	TGCAGTGCCCCACGAGGAGGAGCGCTCCTCGATGAGCAGTTCTTC
TRBV5-1	TRBD2	many	TRBJ2-1	CASMRRRGADNEQFF	TGCGCCAGCATGAGGAGGCGGGGGGCGGACAATGAGCAGTTCTTC
TRBV4-3	NA	NA	TRBJ1-1	CASSQEPGNTEAFF	TGCGCCAGCAGCCAAGAACCTGGAAACACTGAAGCTTTCTTT
TRBV27	NA	many	TRBJ1-6	CASSQTVNRSPLHF	TGTGCCAGCAGTCAGACAGTCAACCGTTCACCCCTCCACTTT
TRBV14	NA	many	TRBJ2-7	CASSQERGPYEQYF	TGTGCCAGCAGCCAAGAACGGGGGCCCTACGAGCAGTACTTC
TRBV20-1	TRBD2	many	TRBJ2-1	CSARDPTSGHYNEQFF	TGCAGTGCTAGAGACCCCACTAGCGGGCACTACAATGAGCAGTTCTTC
TRBV20-1	NA	NA	TRBJ2-5	CSARRFQQETQYF	TGCAGTGCTAGAAGGTTCCAGCAAGAGACCCAGTACTTC
TRBV12-3/TRBV12-4	NA	many	TRBJ1-3	CASSLNVRNTIYF	TGTGCCAGCAGTTTAAATGTCCGAAACACCATATATTTT
TRBV10-2	NA	NA	TRBJ1-3	CASSDAGAGNSIYF	TGCGCCAGCAGCGACGCAGGGGCTGGAAACTCCATATATTTT
TRBV20-1	TRBD2	NA	TRBJ2-5	CSARSGGTQRTQYF	TGCAGTGCTAGATCGGGGGGGACCCAACGGACCCAGTACTTC
TRBV27	TRBD2	NA	TRBJ2-3	CASSLRGTSGAARDTQYF	TGTGCCAGCAGTTTACGGGGGACTAGCGGGGCGGCAAGGGATACGCAGTATTTT
TRBV20-1	NA	many	TRBJ2-1	CSASVGSSLEQFF	TGCAGTGCTTCCGTCGGGTCTAGCCTTGAGCAGTTCTTC
TRBV6-6	NA	many	TRBJ2-7	CASSYRGGEQYF	TGTGCCAGCAGTTACAGGGGCGGGGAGCAGTACTTC
TRBV20-1	NA	many	TRBJ1-4	CSARDLQGLGEKLFF	TGCAGTGCTAGAGATCTTCAGGGGCTTGGTGAAAAACTGTTTTTT
TRBV11-2	NA	once	TRBJ2-7	CASSSVVGGSSTYEQYF	TGTGCCAGCAGCTCGGTGGTCGGGGGCTCGTCGACGTACGAGCAGTACTTC
TRBV28	TRBD1	once	TRBJ2-7	CASSSPGQESLFEQYF	TGTGCCAGCAGTTCCCCGGGACAGGAATCCCTCTTCGAGCAGTACTTC
TRBV5-1	TRBD1	many	TRBJ2-2	CASSLDRGNTGELFF	TGCGCCAGCAGCTTGGACAGGGGGAACACCGGGGAGCTGTTTTTT
TRBV20-1	NA	few	TRBJ2-5	CSAALTHQETQYF	TGCAGTGCTGCCCTAACGCATCAAGAGACCCAGTACTTC
TRBV4-3	NA	many	TRBJ2-1	CASSQERVPYNEQFF	TGCGCCAGCAGCCAAGAAAGAGTCCCCTACAATGAGCAGTTCTTC
TRBV4-3	NA	many	TRBJ2-2	CASSQDGVGRTNTGELFF	TGCGCCAGCAGCCAAGATGGAGTAGGACGCACGAACACCGGGGAGCTGTTTTTT
TRBV5-1	TRBD2	many	TRBJ2-5	CASSLDAGGVETQYF	TGCGCCAGCAGCTTGGATGCGGGGGGAGTAGAGACCCAGTACTTC
TRBV12-3/TRBV12-4	TRBD1	many	TRBJ2-7	CASSLGQGFKDEQYF	TGTGCCAGCAGTTTAGGACAGGGCTTCAAGGACGAGCAGTACTTC
TRBV20-1	TRBD2	many	TRBJ2-1	CSAREVGWREGRFEQFF	TGCAGTGCTAGAGAGGTGGGGTGGCGGGAGGGCCGGTTTGAGCAGTTCTTC
TRBV24-1	NA	many	TRBJ1-2	CATSLTGSYGYTF	TGTGCCACCAGTCTCACAGGGAGCTATGGCTACACCTTC
TRBV20-1	TRBD1	many	TRBJ1-1	CSAKPGQGNEAFF	TGCAGTGCTAAGCCGGGACAGGGGAATGAAGCTTTCTTT
TRBV27	TRBD1	NA	TRBJ1-2	CASSADRGLYGYTF	TGTGCCAGCAGTGCGGACAGGGGCCTCTATGGCTACACCTTC
TRBV5-1	NA	NA	TRBJ2-1	CASSWGPRDNEQFF	TGCGCCAGCAGCTGGGGACCCAGGGACAATGAGCAGTTCTTC
TRBV19	TRBD1	many	TRBJ1-6	CASRDRGDNSPLHF	TGTGCCAGCCGGGACAGGGGAGATAATTCACCCCTCCACTTT
TRBV24-1	NA	many	TRBJ2-1	CATESGSSYNEQFF	TGTGCCACCGAGTCTGGTAGCTCCTACAATGAGCAGTTCTTC
TRBV11-2	NA	many	TRBJ2-1	CASRPLAGRDHNEQFF	TGTGCCAGCAGACCCCTCGCGGGCCGAGATCACAATGAGCAGTTCTTC
TRBV7-9	NA	NA	TRBJ2-7	CASSSRQGGGEQYF	TGTGCCAGCAGCTCGAGACAGGGAGGGGGCGAGCAGTACTTC
TRBV9	NA	NA	TRBJ2-1	CASSVDGGLLVNNEQFF	TGTGCCAGCAGCGTAGATGGGGGGCTGCTTGTCAACAATGAGCAGTTCTTC
TRBV5-1	NA	many	TRBJ2-1	CASAITGEGNEQFF	TGCGCCAGCGCGATAACGGGAGAAGGGAATGAGCAGTTCTTC
TRBV4-2	TRBD2	many	TRBJ2-1	CASSPRPLLGLAPNEQFF	TGTGCCAGCAGCCCGCGCCCACTCTTGGGACTAGCCCCCAATGAGCAGTTCTTC
TRBV20-1	TRBD1	many	TRBJ2-3	CSARDGNRGTDTQYF	TGCAGTGCTAGAGATGGAAACAGGGGGACAGATACGCAGTATTTT
TRBV28	NA	NA	TRBJ2-1	CASSPQTDEQFF	TGTGCCAGCAGTCCCCAGACGGATGAGCAGTTCTTC
TRBV4-1	TRBD2	few	TRBJ2-5	CASSQTSEQETQYF	TGCGCCAGCAGCCAAACTAGCGAGCAAGAGACCCAGTACTTC
TRBV29-1	NA	many	TRBJ2-5	CSVVLEETQYF	TGCAGCGTTGTTCTCGAAGAGACCCAGTACTTC
TRBV28	NA	few	TRBJ1-1	CASSLGVGAEAFF	TGTGCCAGCAGTTTAGGGGTCGGGGCTGAAGCTTTCTTT
TRBV5-4	NA	few	TRBJ2-1	CASSSDFARNEQFF	TGTGCCAGCAGCTCCGATTTTGCCCGAAATGAGCAGTTCTTC
TRBV5-4	NA	many	TRBJ2-7	CASSLDDSYEQYF	TGTGCCAGCAGCTTAGACGACTCCTACGAGCAGTACTTC
TRBV5-1	NA	few	TRBJ1-2	CASSLASADYGYTF	TGCGCCAGCAGCTTGGCCTCAGCCGACTATGGCTACACCTTC
TRBV5-1	NA	many	TRBJ1-5	CASSLGGNNQPQHF	TGCGCCAGCAGCTTGGGAGGGAACAATCAGCCCCAGCATTTT
TRBV5-1	NA	many	TRBJ2-1	CASSVDRQGLGQFF	TGCGCCAGCAGCGTTGATAGACAGGGACTAGGGCAGTTCTTC
TRBV20-1	NA	many	TRBJ2-7	CSARIQRVGSYEQYF	TGCAGTGCTAGAATTCAACGGGTAGGCTCCTACGAGCAGTACTTC
TRBV4-2	TRBD2	few	TRBJ2-7	CASSQVGGGYEQYF	TGTGCCAGCAGCCAAGTGGGGGGGGGCTACGAGCAGTACTTC